Listed here is a single T cell receptor (beta chain). These data come from a study of cytomegalovirus exposure and HLA in healthy donors. The germline V gene has CDR1 LNHDA and CDR2 SQIVND (reference sequence). V was clipped by 1 base and J by 4 bases, with 12 bases between them. The CDR3 loop spans 15 amino acids. The PCR made use of 60 Vbeta and 13 Jbeta primers. TCRdb's copy holds only in-frame clones and misses some; the assay was immunoSEQ multiplex PCR. The table shows around 150,000 clones, with about 80% occurring only once. The chain combines TRBV19 with TRBJ2-3; D is possibly TRBD2 (5 bases). The specimen was PBMCs. This sequence originates from a man younger than 40 in good health and CMV-seropositive. CDR3 region: CASSIGPSGADTQYF. The CDR3 DNA reads TGTGCCAGTAGTATAGGCCCCTCCGGGGCAGATACGCAGTATTTT.